What follows are 10 T cell receptor beta chains derived from one specimen sequenced in a study of CD8 T cells in ankylosing spondylitis. MiXCR, applied by TCRdb to the 5' RACE reads, yields one record per CDR3 protein. The profile shows roughly 250,000 distinct CDR3 sequences, less than 10% of them singletons. Sequencing was done on a sample of blood, either unsorted or a sorted T cell fraction (not recorded which). The receptors come from a male donor with ankylosing spondylitis or in good health (not recorded which).

V is TRBV11-2 and J is TRBJ2-5; D ambiguous. Germline V gene data show CDR1 as SGHAT and CDR2 as FQNNGV. The CDR3 runs 13 residues. Deletions cut 5 bases from V and 5 bases from J, with 12 bases between. CDR3 amino acids: CASSPYVGETQYF. CDR3 coding DNA: TGTGCCAGCAGCCCCTACGTAGGCGAGACCCAGTACTTC. The complete variable domain, with remaining parts taken from reference TRBV11-2 and TRBJ2-5, reads EAGVAQSPRYKIIEKRQSVAFWCNPISGHATLYWYQQILGQGPKLLIQFQNNGVVDDSQLPKDRFSAERLKGVDSTLKIQPAKLEDSAVYLCASSPYVGETQYFGPGTRLLVL.

This clonotype was seen many times. The rearrangement links TRBV9 to TRBJ2-3, with D possibly matching TRBD2 (5 bases). The germline V gene has CDR1 SGDLS and CDR2 YYNGEE. This CDR3 comprises 13 residues. Trimming took off 0 bases at V and 6 bases at J, with 8 bases between the two ends. The CDR3: CASSVVSGDTQYF. CDR3 nucleotides: TGTGCCAGCAGCGTAGTAAGCGGTGATACGCAGTATTTT.

This clonotype occurred many times. The chain has TRBV5-1 and TRBJ1-1, with D maybe TRBD1 (5 bases). The germline CDR1 and CDR2 sequences are SGHRS and YFSETQ. There are 13 residues in the CDR3. V lost 7 bases, J lost 3 bases, and 13 bases lay in between. The CDR3 bases are TGCGCCAGCTGCCGGGACGTAGACACTGAAGCTTTCTTT. This codes for CASCRDVDTEAFF.

This clonotype was observed a few times. The chain is built from TRBV4-2 and TRBJ2-7; TRBD1 or TRBD2 may be the D gene (5 bases each). The CDR3 is 14 amino acids. V was trimmed by 4 bases and J by 6 bases, leaving 16 bases between them. CDR1 and CDR2 (germline): LGHNA, YNFKEQ. In DNA, the CDR3 is TGTGCCAGCAGCCGATCGCCTAGCCAGGGCGAGCAGTACTTC. Amino acid sequence: CASSRSPSQGEQYF.

This clonotype was found many times. The chain uses TRBV5-1 and TRBJ2-3, with 10 bases matching TRBD2. V was pared by 0 bases and J by 6 bases, with 10 bases of the junction left unmatched. The CDR3 is made up of 17 amino acids. CDR1 is SGHRS, CDR2 YFSETQ, per germline. The DNA of the CDR3 is TGCGCCAGCAGCTTGGCCTCGTCTAGCGGGGGTTATGATACGCAGTATTTT. Its protein product is CASSLASSSGGYDTQYF.

In this sample, this clonotype turned up many times. This chain uses TRBV2 with TRBJ1-2; D remains unclear. Between the trimmed V and J ends, which lost 7 bases and 6 bases, there was a span of 9 bases. Germline-derived CDR1 and CDR2 are SNHLY and FYNNEI. The CDR3 covers 11 residues. CDR3 nucleotide sequence: TGTGCCAGCACCAGGTTACATGGCTACACCTTC. This translates into CASTRLHGYTF. Full variable domain (outside the CDR3, taken from reference TRBV2 and TRBJ1-2): EPEVTQTPSHQVTQMGQEVILRCVPISNHLYFYWYRQILGQKVEFLVSFYNNEISEKSEIFDDQFSVERPDGSNFTLKIRSTKLEDSAMYFCASTRLHGYTFGSGTRLTVV.

The chain couples TRBV10-2 to TRBJ2-3; maybe TRBD2 (7 bases). Germline values: CDR1 WSHSY, CDR2 SAAADI. The CDR3 is made up of 17 amino acids. Trimming left V 4 bases short and J 1 base short, with 18 bases between. The CDR3 loop is CASSGSQGRAGTDTQYF. Here the CDR3 DNA reads TGCGCCAGCAGTGGTAGCCAGGGGAGGGCCGGCACAGATACGCAGTATTTT.

A few counts support this clonotype. The chain links TRBV19 to TRBJ2-2; D unclear. CDR1 and CDR2 from the germline V gene are LNHDA and SQIVND (reference sequence). V lost 4 bases to trimming and J lost 3 bases, with 6 bases between them. The CDR3 runs 13 residues. As DNA, the CDR3 is TGTGCCAGTAGTACCAGCCACACCGGGGAGCTGTTTTTT. Protein product: CASSTSHTGELFF. The whole variable domain, remainder taken from reference TRBV19 and TRBJ2-2, is DGGITQSPKYLFRKEGQNVTLSCEQNLNHDAMYWYRQDPGQGLRLIYYSQIVNDFQKGDIAEGYSVSREKKESFPLTVTSAQKNPTAFYLCASSTSHTGELFFGEGSRLTVL.

This clonotype was detected many times. The chain has TRBV12-3 or TRBV12-4 and TRBJ1-5; D might be TRBD1 (5 bases). The CDR3 is made up of 14 amino acids. Between the trimmed V and J ends, which lost 5 bases and 5 bases, there was a span of 13 bases. The CDR3 region has the DNA TGTGCCAGCAGTCTCGACAGTACCTATCAGCCCCAGCATTTT. Its protein is CASSLDSTYQPQHF.

The rearrangement uses TRBV5-1 and TRBJ2-5, with D perhaps matching TRBD1 or TRBD2 (5 bases each). Between the trimmed V and J ends, which lost 3 bases and 4 bases, there was a span of 13 bases. CDR3 length equals 14 residues. CDR1 is SGHRS, CDR2 YFSETQ, per germline. CDR3 sequence reads: CASSWGTGRETQYF. CDR3 coding DNA: TGCGCCAGCAGCTGGGGCACGGGGAGAGAGACCCAGTACTTC.